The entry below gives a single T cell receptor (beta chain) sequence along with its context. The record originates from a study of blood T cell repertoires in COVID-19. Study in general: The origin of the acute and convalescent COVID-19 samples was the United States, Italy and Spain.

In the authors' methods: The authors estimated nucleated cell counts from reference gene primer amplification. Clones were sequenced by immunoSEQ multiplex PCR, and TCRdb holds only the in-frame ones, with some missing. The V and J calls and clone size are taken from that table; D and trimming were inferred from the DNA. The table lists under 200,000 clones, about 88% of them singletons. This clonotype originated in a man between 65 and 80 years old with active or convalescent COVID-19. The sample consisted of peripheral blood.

The CDR3 bases are TGTGCCAGCAAACAGGGGAATCAGCCCCAGCATTTT. Amino acid sequence: CASKQGNQPQHF. The chain has TRBV28 and TRBJ1-5; 7 nucleotides align to TRBD1. The CDR3 is 12 amino acids. The germline V gene has CDR1 MDHEN and CDR2 SYDVKM. V was clipped by 7 bases and J by 4 bases; unmatched bases: 1.